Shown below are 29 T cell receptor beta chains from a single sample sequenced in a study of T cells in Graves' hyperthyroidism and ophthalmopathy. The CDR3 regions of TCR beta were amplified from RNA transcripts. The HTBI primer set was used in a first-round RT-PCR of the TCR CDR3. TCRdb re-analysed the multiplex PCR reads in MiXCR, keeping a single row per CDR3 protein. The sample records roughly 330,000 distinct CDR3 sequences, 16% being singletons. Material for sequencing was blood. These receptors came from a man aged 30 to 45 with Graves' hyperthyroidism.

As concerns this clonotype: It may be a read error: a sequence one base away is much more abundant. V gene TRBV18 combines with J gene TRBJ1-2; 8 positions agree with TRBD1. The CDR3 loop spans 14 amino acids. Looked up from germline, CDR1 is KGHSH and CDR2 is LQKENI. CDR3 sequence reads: CASSREQGDYGCTF. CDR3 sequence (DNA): TGTGCCAGCTCCCGCGAACAGGGGGACTATGGCTGCACCTTC.

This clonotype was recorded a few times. CDR3 nucleotide sequence: TGCAGTGCTAGGGAGAGGGGGGCGAGGCCGGACGAGCAGTACTTC. It encodes CSARERGARPDEQYF. The chain recombines TRBV20-1 with TRBJ2-7, with D perhaps assigned TRBD1 or TRBD2 (6 bases each). Germline CDR1 reads DFQATT; CDR2 reads SNEGSKA (reference sequence). The CDR3 is 15 amino acids. Between the trimmed V and J ends, which lost 3 bases and 5 bases, there was a span of 20 bases.

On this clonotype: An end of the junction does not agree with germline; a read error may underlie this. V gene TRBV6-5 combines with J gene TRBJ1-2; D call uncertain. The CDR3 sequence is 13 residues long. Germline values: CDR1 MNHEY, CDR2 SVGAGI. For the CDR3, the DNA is TGTGCCAGCGGTTATAGGCTTCTGGATGGCTACACCTTC. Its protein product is CASGYRLLDGYTF.

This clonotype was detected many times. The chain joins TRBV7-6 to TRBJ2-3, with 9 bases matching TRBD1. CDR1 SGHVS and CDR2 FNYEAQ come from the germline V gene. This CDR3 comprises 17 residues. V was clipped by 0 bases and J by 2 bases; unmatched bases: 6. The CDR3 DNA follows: TGTGCCAGCAGCTTAGCGCCTGGGACAGGGTCCACAGATACGCAGTATTTT. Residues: CASSLAPGTGSTDTQYF.

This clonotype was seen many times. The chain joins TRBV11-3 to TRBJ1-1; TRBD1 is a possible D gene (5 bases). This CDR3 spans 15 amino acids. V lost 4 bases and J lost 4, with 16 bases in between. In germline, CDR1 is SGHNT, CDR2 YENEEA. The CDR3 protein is CASSSGGAEGTEAFF. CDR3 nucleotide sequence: TGTGCCAGCAGCTCCGGGGGTGCCGAGGGCACTGAAGCTTTCTTT.

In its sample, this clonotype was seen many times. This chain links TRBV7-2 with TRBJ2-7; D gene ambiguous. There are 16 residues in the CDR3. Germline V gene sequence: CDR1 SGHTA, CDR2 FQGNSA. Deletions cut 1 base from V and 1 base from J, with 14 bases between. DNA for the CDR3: TGTGCCAGCAGCTTAGAGGTACAAGGAGCATCCTACGAGCAGTACTTC. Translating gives CASSLEVQGASYEQYF.

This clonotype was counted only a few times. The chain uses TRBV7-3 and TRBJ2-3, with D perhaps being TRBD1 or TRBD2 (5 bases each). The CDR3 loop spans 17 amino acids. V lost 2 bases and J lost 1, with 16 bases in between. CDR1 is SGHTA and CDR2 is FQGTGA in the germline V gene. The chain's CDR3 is CASSLDPGLLGTDTQYF. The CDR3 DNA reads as TGTGCCAGCAGCTTAGACCCGGGGCTTCTGGGCACAGATACGCAGTATTTT. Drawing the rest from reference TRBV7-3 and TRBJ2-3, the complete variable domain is GAGVSQTPSNKVTEKGKYVELRCDPISGHTALYWYRQSLGQGPEFLIYFQGTGAADDSGLPNDRFFAVRPEGSVSTLKIQRTERGDSAVYLCASSLDPGLLGTDTQYFGPGTRLTVL.

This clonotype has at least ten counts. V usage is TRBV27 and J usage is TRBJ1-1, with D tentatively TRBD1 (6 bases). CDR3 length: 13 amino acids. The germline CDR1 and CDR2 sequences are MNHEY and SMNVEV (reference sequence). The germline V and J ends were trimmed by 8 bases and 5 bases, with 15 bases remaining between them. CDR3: CASLGRGPTEAFF. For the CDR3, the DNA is TGTGCCAGCTTGGGCAGGGGTCCGACTGAAGCTTTCTTT.

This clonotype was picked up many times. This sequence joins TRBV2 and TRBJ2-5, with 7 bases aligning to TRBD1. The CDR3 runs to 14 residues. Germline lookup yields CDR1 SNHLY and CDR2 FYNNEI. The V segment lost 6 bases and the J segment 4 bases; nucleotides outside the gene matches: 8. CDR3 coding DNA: TGTGCCAGCAGGGAAACAGGGGCATCAGAGACCCAGTACTTC. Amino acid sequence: CASRETGASETQYF.

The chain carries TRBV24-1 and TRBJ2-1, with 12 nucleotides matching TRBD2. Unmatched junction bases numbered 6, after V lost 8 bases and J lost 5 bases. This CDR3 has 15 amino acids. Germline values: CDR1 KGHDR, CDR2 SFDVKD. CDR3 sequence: CATNLGLAGNNEQFF. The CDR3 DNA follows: TGTGCCACCAACCTCGGACTAGCGGGAAACAATGAGCAGTTCTTC.

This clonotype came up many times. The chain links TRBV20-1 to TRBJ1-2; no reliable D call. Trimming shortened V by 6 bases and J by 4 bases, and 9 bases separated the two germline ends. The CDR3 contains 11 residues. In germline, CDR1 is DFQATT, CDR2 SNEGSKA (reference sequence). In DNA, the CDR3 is TGCAGTGCGTGGACGGTCTATGGCTACACCTTC. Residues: CSAWTVYGYTF.

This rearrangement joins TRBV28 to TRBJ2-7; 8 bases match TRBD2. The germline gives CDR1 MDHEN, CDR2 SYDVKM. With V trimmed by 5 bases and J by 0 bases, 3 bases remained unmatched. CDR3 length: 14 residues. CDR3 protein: CASSVAGISYEQYF. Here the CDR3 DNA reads TGTGCCAGCAGTGTAGCGGGGATCTCCTACGAGCAGTACTTC.

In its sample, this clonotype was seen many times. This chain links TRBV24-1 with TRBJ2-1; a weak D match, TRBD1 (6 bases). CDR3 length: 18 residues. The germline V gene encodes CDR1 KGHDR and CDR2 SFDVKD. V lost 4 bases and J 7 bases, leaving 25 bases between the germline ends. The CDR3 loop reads CATSDPTQTGSLRNEQFF. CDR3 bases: TGTGCCACCAGTGACCCAACACAGACAGGATCCTTGAGGAATGAGCAGTTCTTC.

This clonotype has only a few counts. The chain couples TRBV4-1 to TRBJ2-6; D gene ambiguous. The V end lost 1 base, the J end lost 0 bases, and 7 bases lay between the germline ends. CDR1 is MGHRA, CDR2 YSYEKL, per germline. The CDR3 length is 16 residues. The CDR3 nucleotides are TGCGCCAGCAGCCAAGGACGGTTCTCTGGGGCCAACGTCCTGACTTTC. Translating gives CASSQGRFSGANVLTF.

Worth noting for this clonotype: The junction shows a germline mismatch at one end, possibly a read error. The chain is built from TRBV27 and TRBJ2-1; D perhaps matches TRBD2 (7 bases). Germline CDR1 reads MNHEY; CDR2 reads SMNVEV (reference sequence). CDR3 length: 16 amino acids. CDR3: CASRGGGASSCNEQFF. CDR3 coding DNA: TGTGCCAGCAGGGGAGGGGGGGCGAGCTCCTGCAATGAGCAGTTCTTC.

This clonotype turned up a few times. The CDR3 sequence: CASRLQPGLVSDEQFF. The CDR3 nucleotides read TGTGCCAGCAGACTCCAACCGGGACTAGTCAGCGATGAGCAGTTCTTC. The rearrangement links TRBV27 to TRBJ2-1; TRBD2 aligns across 8 bases. Germline CDR1 reads MNHEY; CDR2 reads SMNVEV (reference sequence). This CDR3 is built from 16 residues. The V and J ends lost 6 bases and 8 bases, in that order; junction bases with no gene match: 15.

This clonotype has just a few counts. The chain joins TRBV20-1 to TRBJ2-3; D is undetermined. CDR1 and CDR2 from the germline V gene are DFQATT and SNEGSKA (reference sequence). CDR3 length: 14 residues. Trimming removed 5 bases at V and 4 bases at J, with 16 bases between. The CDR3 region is CSAVDPSGADTQYF. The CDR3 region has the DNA TGCAGTGCTGTTGACCCCAGTGGCGCAGATACGCAGTATTTT.

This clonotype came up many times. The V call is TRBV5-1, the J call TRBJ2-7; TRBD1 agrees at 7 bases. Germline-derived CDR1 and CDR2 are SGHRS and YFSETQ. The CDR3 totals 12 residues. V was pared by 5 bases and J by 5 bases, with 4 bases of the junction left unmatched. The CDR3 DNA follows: TGCGCCAGCAGAAGGGACAGACACGAGCAGTACTTC. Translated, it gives CASRRDRHEQYF.

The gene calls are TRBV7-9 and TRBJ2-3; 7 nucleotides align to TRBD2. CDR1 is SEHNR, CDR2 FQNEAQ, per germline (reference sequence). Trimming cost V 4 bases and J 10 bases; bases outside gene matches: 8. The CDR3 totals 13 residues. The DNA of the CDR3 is TGTGCCAGCAGCTCCTTATATCGGGAGGCGCAGTATTTT. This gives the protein CASSSLYREAQYF. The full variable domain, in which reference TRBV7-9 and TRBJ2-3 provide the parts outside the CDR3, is DTGVSQNPRHKITKRGQNVTFRCDPISEHNRLYWYRQTLGQGPEFLTYFQNEAQLEKSRLLSDRFSAERPKGSFSTLEIQRTEQGDSAMYLCASSSLYREAQYFGPGTRLTVL.

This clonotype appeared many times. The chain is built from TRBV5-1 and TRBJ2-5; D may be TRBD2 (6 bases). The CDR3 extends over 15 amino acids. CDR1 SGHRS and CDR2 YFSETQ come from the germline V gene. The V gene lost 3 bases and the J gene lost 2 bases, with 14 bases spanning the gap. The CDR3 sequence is CASSSSGLRQETQYF. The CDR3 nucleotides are TGCGCCAGCAGCTCCTCGGGACTCAGGCAAGAGACCCAGTACTTC.

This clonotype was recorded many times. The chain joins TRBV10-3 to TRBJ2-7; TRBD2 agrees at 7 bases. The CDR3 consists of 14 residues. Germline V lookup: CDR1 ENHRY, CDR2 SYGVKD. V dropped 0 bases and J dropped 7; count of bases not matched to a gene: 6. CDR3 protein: CAISESKAGNEQYF. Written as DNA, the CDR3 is TGTGCCATCAGTGAGTCGAAAGCGGGAAATGAGCAGTACTTC.

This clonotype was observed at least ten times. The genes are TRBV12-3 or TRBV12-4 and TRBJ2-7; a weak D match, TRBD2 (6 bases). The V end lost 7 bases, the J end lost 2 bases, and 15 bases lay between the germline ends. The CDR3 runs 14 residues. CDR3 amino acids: CASTGIAAAYEQYF. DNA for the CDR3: TGTGCCAGCACTGGGATAGCGGCGGCCTACGAGCAGTACTTC.

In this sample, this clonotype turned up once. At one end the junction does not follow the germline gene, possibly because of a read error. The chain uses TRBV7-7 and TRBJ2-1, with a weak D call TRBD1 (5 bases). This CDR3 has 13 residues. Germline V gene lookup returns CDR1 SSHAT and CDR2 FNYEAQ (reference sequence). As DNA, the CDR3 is TGTGCTAGCAGCTTCGGACACCTCGATGAGCAGTTCTTC. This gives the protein CASSFGHLDEQFF.

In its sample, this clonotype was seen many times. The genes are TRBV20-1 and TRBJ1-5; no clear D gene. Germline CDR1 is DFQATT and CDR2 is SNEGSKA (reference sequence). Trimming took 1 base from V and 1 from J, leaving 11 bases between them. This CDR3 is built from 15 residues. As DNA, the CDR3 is TGCAGTGCTAGAGCCCCTCTGAGCAGCAATCAGCCCCAGCATTTT. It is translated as CSARAPLSSNQPQHF.

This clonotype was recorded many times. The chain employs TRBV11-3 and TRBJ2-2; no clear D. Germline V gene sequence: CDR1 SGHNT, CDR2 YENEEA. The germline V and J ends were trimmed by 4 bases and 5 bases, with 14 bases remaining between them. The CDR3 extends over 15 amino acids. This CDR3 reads CASSSHIRRTGELFF. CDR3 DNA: TGTGCCAGCAGCTCCCACATAAGGCGGACCGGGGAGCTGTTTTTT.

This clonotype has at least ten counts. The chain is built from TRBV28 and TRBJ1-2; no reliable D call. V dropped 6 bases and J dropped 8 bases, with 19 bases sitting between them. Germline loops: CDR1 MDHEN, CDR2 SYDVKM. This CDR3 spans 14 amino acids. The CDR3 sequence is CASSSSRVYVGYTF. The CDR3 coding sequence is TGTGCCAGCAGCTCATCGAGGGTTTATGTCGGCTACACCTTC.

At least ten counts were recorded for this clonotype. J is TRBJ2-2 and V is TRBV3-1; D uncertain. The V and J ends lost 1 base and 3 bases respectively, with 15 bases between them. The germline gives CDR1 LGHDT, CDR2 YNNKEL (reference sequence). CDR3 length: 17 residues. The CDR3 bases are TGTGCCAGCAGCCAAGGAGGCAGGTCCTCGCACACCGGGGAGCTGTTTTTT. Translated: CASSQGGRSSHTGELFF.

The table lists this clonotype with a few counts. Written as DNA, the CDR3 is TGTGCCAGCAGTTCACCAGGGGGCGCTTACACCTTC. It translates to CASSSPGGAYTF. This chain links TRBV28 with TRBJ1-2, with TRBD1 matching 8 bases. Germline CDR1 reads MDHEN; CDR2 reads SYDVKM. The CDR3 extends over 12 amino acids. V shed 4 bases and J 11 bases; nucleotides not matched to a gene: 6.

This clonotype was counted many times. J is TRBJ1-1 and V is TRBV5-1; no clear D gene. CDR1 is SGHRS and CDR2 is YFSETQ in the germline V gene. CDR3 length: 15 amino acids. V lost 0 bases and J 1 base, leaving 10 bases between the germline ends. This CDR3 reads CASSLGHPGNTEAFF. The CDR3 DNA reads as TGCGCCAGCAGCTTGGGACACCCGGGGAACACTGAAGCTTTCTTT.